What follows are 9 T cell receptor beta chains derived from one specimen sequenced in a study of cytomegalovirus exposure and HLA in healthy donors. The primer mix had 60 Vbeta and 13 Jbeta primers. Data came from immunoSEQ multiplex PCR; TCRdb stores just in-frame clones and leaves some out. The sample contains around 130,000 clones, roughly four fifths of which appear only once. Sequencing was done on a sample of PBMCs. Every receptor here comes from a woman aged 40 to 50 in good health and CMV-seropositive.

The chain couples TRBV28 to TRBJ1-5, with 9 bases lining up with TRBD1. Germline CDR1 is MDHEN and CDR2 is SYDVKM. The V gene end was trimmed by 5 bases and the J gene end by 7 bases; junction bases not matched to a gene: 15. CDR3 length: 17 residues. The CDR3 nucleotides read TGTGCCAGCAGTCCGATCAAACAGGGGGCGTTAGTCCAGCCCCAGCATTTT. Translating gives CASSPIKQGALVQPQHF.

The CDR3 DNA sequence: TGTGCCAGCAGCTCCGGACAGGAATCCTACAATGAGCAGTTCTTC. As protein: CASSSGQESYNEQFF. The gene calls are TRBV5-4 and TRBJ2-1; TRBD1 matches at 7 bases. CDR3 length: 15 residues. Germline V gives CDR1 SGHNT, CDR2 YYREEE (reference sequence). The J segment lost 1 base and the V segment lost 3 bases, leaving 4 bases of the junction unmatched.

The chain recombines TRBV30 with TRBJ1-6, with 11 bases lining up with TRBD1. J gave up 10 bases and V 4 bases, and 3 bases lay outside the gene matches. Per germline, CDR1 GTSNPN and CDR2 SVGIG (reference sequence). The CDR3 runs 13 residues. CDR3 nucleotides: TGTGCCTGGATCGGGACAGGGGGATCACCCCTCCACTTT. Translation gives CAWIGTGGSPLHF.

This chain connects TRBV19 to TRBJ2-5; a possible D gene is TRBD1 (7 bases). The CDR3 has 12 amino acids. Germline V gene data show CDR1 as LNHDA and CDR2 as SQIVND (reference sequence). Trimming cost V 10 bases and J 4 bases, with 13 bases left between them. CDR3 DNA sequence: TGTGCCACCCGACAGGGAGGAGAGACCCAGTACTTC. It encodes CATRQGGETQYF.

The rearrangement uses TRBV6-1 and TRBJ1-1; tentatively, D is TRBD1 (5 bases). Germline assignment: CDR1 MNHNS and CDR2 SASEGT. The CDR3 covers 11 residues. V was trimmed by 4 bases and J by 6 bases, leaving 6 bases between them. The chain's CDR3 is CASSAQAEAFF. The CDR3 nucleotides read TGTGCCAGCAGTGCACAGGCTGAAGCTTTCTTT.

The chain combines TRBV28 with TRBJ1-5, with 7 bases matching TRBD1. V shed 5 bases, J shed 1 base, and the junction held 14 bases outside the gene matches. The CDR3 extends over 18 amino acids. Germline CDR1 MDHEN, CDR2 SYDVKM. The CDR3 bases are TGTGCCAGCAGTCCACGACAGGGCCTGGGGGGAAGCAATCAGCCCCAGCATTTT. This gives the protein CASSPRQGLGGSNQPQHF.

This rearrangement joins TRBV7-9 to TRBJ1-3; maybe TRBD1 (5 bases). CDR3 length: 12 residues. Germline CDR1 reads SEHNR; CDR2 reads FQNEAQ (reference sequence). Trimming removed 7 bases at V and 6 bases at J, with 10 bases between. CDR3 residues: CASITGENTIYF. In nucleotides, the CDR3 is TGTGCCAGCATTACGGGGGAAAACACCATATATTTT.

CDR3 sequence (DNA): TGTGCCAGCAGCAAAAACAGGGTCGGCACTGAAGCTTTCTTT. It codes for CASSKNRVGTEAFF. The chain combines TRBV7-8 with TRBJ1-1, with D perhaps TRBD1 (6 bases). V was cut by 5 bases and J by 4 bases, with 14 bases left in between. Germline loops: CDR1 SGHVS, CDR2 FQNEAQ. This CDR3 has 14 amino acids.

This CDR3 reads CASSLGTGSETQYF. As DNA, the CDR3 is TGTGCCAGCAGCTTAGGGACAGGGTCGGAGACCCAGTACTTC. V is TRBV5-8 and J is TRBJ2-5; TRBD1 aligns across 9 bases. The CDR3 loop spans 14 amino acids. Germline CDR1 SGHTS, CDR2 YDEGEE. With 2 bases clipped from V and 5 bases from J, the junction kept 4 bases outside the gene matches.